The 14 T cell receptor beta chains below all came from one sample that was sequenced in a study of blood T cell repertoires in COVID-19. Method: immunoSEQ multiplex PCR; TCRdb's copy keeps in-frame clones and lacks some. This sample carries roughly 440,000 clones, about nine tenths of them seen once, and the ten largest clones take roughly an eighth. What was sequenced was peripheral blood. These receptor sequences come from a woman aged 50 to 60 with COVID-19, enrolled during active disease.

This clone occurred once. The chain is built from TRBV5-1 and TRBJ1-1; D is unresolved. The V gene's germline CDR1 is SGHRS and CDR2 YFSETQ. V was pared by 4 bases and J by 5 bases, with 15 bases between. CDR3 length: 14 amino acids. CDR3 sequence reads: CASSSLLTGTEAFF. In nucleotides, the CDR3 is TGCGCCAGCAGCAGCCTCCTTACGGGAACTGAAGCTTTCTTT.

V gene TRBV5-6 combines with J gene TRBJ2-3; 9 positions match TRBD2. CDR3 length: 17 residues. V dropped 4 bases and J dropped 1; count of bases not matched to a gene: 10. Germline CDR1 SGHDT, CDR2 YYEEEE. The DNA of the CDR3 is TGTGCCAGCAGCGCGTTGGGGCGGGGGGGCCGCACAGATACGCAGTATTTT. Its protein is CASSALGRGGRTDTQYF. Variable domain in full (rest from reference TRBV5-6 and TRBJ2-3): DAGVTQSPTHLIKTRGQQVTLRCSPKSGHDTVSWYQQALGQGPQFIFQYYEEEERQRGNFPDRFSGHQFPNYSSELNVNALLLGDSALYLCASSALGRGGRTDTQYFGPGTRLTVL.

The chain combines TRBV13 with TRBJ1-1; no firm D call. This CDR3 spans 15 amino acids. From germline, CDR1 is PRHDT and CDR2 FYEKMQ (reference sequence). V lost 7 bases and J 0 bases, leaving 15 bases between the germline ends. This CDR3 is CASTLSTGLNTEAFF. CDR3 coding DNA: TGTGCCAGCACCCTTTCGACGGGGTTGAACACTGAAGCTTTCTTT.

The CDR3 loop is CASNGQGSRGTEAFF. The CDR3 region has the DNA TGTGCCAGCAACGGGCAGGGGTCTAGGGGCACTGAAGCTTTCTTT. V and J are TRBV2 and TRBJ1-1, with TRBD1 as a possible D gene (6 bases). The V end was cut by 7 bases, the J end by 4 bases, with 19 bases between. This CDR3 is built from 15 residues. The V gene's germline CDR1 is SNHLY and CDR2 FYNNEI.

The chain recombines TRBV4-1 with TRBJ1-1; tentative D call: TRBD1 (5 bases). There are 15 residues in the CDR3. V lost 0 bases and J lost 6, with 14 bases in between. Germline lookup yields CDR1 MGHRA and CDR2 YSYEKL. Here the CDR3 reads CASSQDYGGRAEAFF. CDR3 DNA: TGCGCCAGCAGCCAAGACTACGGGGGGAGGGCTGAAGCTTTCTTT.

The chain links TRBV9 to TRBJ1-3; the D gene is possibly TRBD1 (6 bases). This CDR3 contains 16 residues. V was pared by 0 bases and J by 2 bases, with 12 bases between. Germline CDR1 and CDR2: SGDLS and YYNGEE. The CDR3 DNA reads as TGTGCCAGCAGCGTAGGGGAGGGGGTACCTGGAAACACCATATATTTT. As protein: CASSVGEGVPGNTIYF.

This chain links TRBV6-5 with TRBJ1-2; TRBD1 matches at 7 bases. CDR3 length equals 13 residues. The V and J ends lost 8 bases and 9 bases, in that order; junction bases with no gene match: 12. CDR1 and CDR2 from the germline V gene are MNHEY and SVGAGI. The CDR3 spells CASLPRQGRSYTF. The CDR3 region has the DNA TGTGCCAGCCTGCCACGACAGGGAAGAAGCTACACCTTC.

V is TRBV5-1 and J is TRBJ1-1; no definite D call. Trimming cost V 7 bases and J 4 bases, with 11 bases left between them. Germline CDR1 SGHRS, CDR2 YFSETQ. This CDR3 is built from 12 residues. DNA of the CDR3: TGCGCCAGCTCCACTCGGGGCACTGAAGCTTTCTTT. Protein product: CASSTRGTEAFF. The whole variable domain, filled in from reference TRBV5-1 and TRBJ1-1, reads KAGVTQTPRYLIKTRGQQVTLSCSPISGHRSVSWYQQTPGQGLQFLFEYFSETQRNKGNFPGRFSGRQFSNSRSEMNVSTLELGDSALYLCASSTRGTEAFFGQGTRLTVV.

As for this clone: Germline and junction disagree at one end, which may indicate a read error. The CDR3 protein is CTPGQGGNTEAFF. In DNA, the CDR3 is TGCACTCCGGGACAGGGGGGGAACACTGAAGCTTTCTTT. The rearrangement uses TRBV2 and TRBJ1-1, with 11 nucleotides matching TRBD1. Germline V gene lookup returns CDR1 SNHLY and CDR2 FYNNEI. This CDR3 spans 13 amino acids.

The chain has TRBV5-6 and TRBJ2-2; D is possibly TRBD1 (6 bases). V was cut by 1 base and J by 3 bases, with 10 bases left in between. Germline CDR1 is SGHDT and CDR2 is YYEEEE. This CDR3 region has 15 residues. In DNA form, the CDR3 reads TGTGCCAGCAGCTTGCTGGGGGCCGACACCGGGGAGCTGTTTTTT. Protein: CASSLLGADTGELFF.

The chain employs TRBV6-5 and TRBJ2-3; 7 bases line up with TRBD1. With 10 bases clipped from V and 0 bases from J, the junction kept 10 bases outside the gene matches. The CDR3 loop spans 15 amino acids. Germline CDR1 reads MNHEY; CDR2 reads SVGAGI. CDR3 sequence (DNA): TGTGCCACCAGGACCGGGACAGCAAGCACAGATACGCAGTATTTT. It codes for CATRTGTASTDTQYF.

The rearrangement links TRBV6-4 to TRBJ1-3; the D is unclear. V lost 4 bases to trimming and J lost 4 bases, with 8 bases between them. The germline V gene encodes CDR1 MRHNA and CDR2 SNTAGT. This CDR3 has 13 residues. CDR3 DNA: TGTGCCAGCAGTGTTTCCCCGGGAAACACCATATATTTT. Amino acids: CASSVSPGNTIYF.

The chain recombines TRBV7-8 with TRBJ1-3, with 7 bases matching TRBD1. The CDR3 sequence is 15 residues long. The V and J ends lost 5 bases and 4 bases, in that order; junction bases with no gene match: 8. Germline lookup yields CDR1 SGHVS and CDR2 FQNEAQ. CDR3 nucleotides: TGTGCCAGCAGCCGCGACAGGGCGAGGGGAAACACCATATATTTT. Protein product: CASSRDRARGNTIYF.

The chain employs TRBV5-5 and TRBJ2-7, with TRBD1 as a possible D gene (6 bases). The V gene lost 5 bases and the J gene lost 1 base, with 16 bases spanning the gap. Germline CDR1 is SGHKS and CDR2 is YYEKEE (reference sequence). This CDR3 is 15 amino acids long. CDR3 DNA sequence: TGTGCCAGCAGTCCGGGACAAGGTGTTTCCTACGAGCAGTACTTC. Amino acids: CASSPGQGVSYEQYF.